Listed below are T cell receptor beta chains from one sample, sequenced in a study of blood T cells in healthy people across ages. MiXCR, run by TCRdb on the 5' RACE reads, gives a single entry per CDR3 protein. The sample holds roughly 500,000 distinct CDR3 sequences, nearly 25% seen once. These data are also associated with another study on T cells of mothers and their children.

The sequenced sample was blood. The origin of the receptors is a boy between 10 and 17 years old in good health. The CDR3 runs from the conserved cysteine through the conserved F or W. The order of the fields is V gene, J gene, D gene, clone size, CDR3 DNA, CDR3 protein. The D gene is left open where the match is weak. Size values are once, few and many counts, or a class for expanded clones, and some rows have none.

v_call: TRBV30; j_call: TRBJ2-2; d_call: -; clone_size: -; cdr3_nt: TGTGCCTGGAGTGTATTCACCGGGGAGCTGTTTTTT; cdr3_aa: CAWSVFTGELFF
v_call: TRBV20-1; j_call: TRBJ2-4; d_call: -; clone_size: few; cdr3_nt: TGCAGTGCTAGAGGTCGGGACAAAAACATTCAGTACTTC; cdr3_aa: CSARGRDKNIQYF
v_call: TRBV20-1; j_call: TRBJ2-5; d_call: TRBD2; clone_size: many; cdr3_nt: TGCAGTGCTAGAGGTAGCGGGGGAACGGAGACCCAGTACTTC; cdr3_aa: CSARGSGGTETQYF
v_call: TRBV2; j_call: TRBJ2-2; d_call: TRBD2; clone_size: few; cdr3_nt: TGTGCCAGCACCATGGGACTAGCGGGGGGCGATACCGGGGAGCTGTTTTTT; cdr3_aa: CASTMGLAGGDTGELFF
v_call: TRBV28; j_call: TRBJ1-4; d_call: -; clone_size: many; cdr3_nt: TGTGCCAGCAGTTTACGGGAAAAACTGTTTTTT; cdr3_aa: CASSLREKLFF
v_call: TRBV13; j_call: TRBJ2-7; d_call: -; clone_size: -; cdr3_nt: TGTGCCAGCAGCTTAACCGATGGGACAACCTACGAGCAGTACTTC; cdr3_aa: CASSLTDGTTYEQYF
v_call: TRBV7-9; j_call: TRBJ2-7; d_call: TRBD2; clone_size: -; cdr3_nt: TGTGCCAGCAGCGGCGGGAGGGTTGGTACCGACTACGAGCAGTACTTC; cdr3_aa: CASSGGRVGTDYEQYF
v_call: TRBV6-2/TRBV6-3; j_call: TRBJ2-3; d_call: TRBD2; clone_size: few; cdr3_nt: TGTGCCAGCAGAGGGACTAGCGGGGATACGCAGTATTTT; cdr3_aa: CASRGTSGDTQYF
v_call: TRBV5-1; j_call: TRBJ2-5; d_call: -; clone_size: many; cdr3_nt: TGCGCCAGCAGCGCGATACAGGTTCCCCTTTATGGGCAAGAGACCCAGTACTTC; cdr3_aa: CASSAIQVPLYGQETQYF
v_call: TRBV6-1; j_call: TRBJ1-2; d_call: -; clone_size: -; cdr3_nt: TGTGCCAGCAGTGTCAGGACAGACTTCTATGGCTACACCTTC; cdr3_aa: CASSVRTDFYGYTF
v_call: TRBV11-2; j_call: TRBJ2-7; d_call: TRBD2; clone_size: few; cdr3_nt: TGTGCCAGCAGCTTAGTCGGGACTAGCGGGGGGGCCTCCACTTACGAGCAGTACTTC; cdr3_aa: CASSLVGTSGGASTYEQYF
v_call: TRBV20-1; j_call: TRBJ2-2; d_call: TRBD2; clone_size: -; cdr3_nt: TGCAGTGCTAGAGGGCTAGCGGGGTTCGGGGAGCTGTTTTTT; cdr3_aa: CSARGLAGFGELFF
v_call: TRBV7-8; j_call: TRBJ2-7; d_call: -; clone_size: -; cdr3_nt: TGTGCCAGCAGCCACCGGGACCGCCCCTACGAGCAGTACTTC; cdr3_aa: CASSHRDRPYEQYF
v_call: TRBV20-1; j_call: TRBJ2-1; d_call: TRBD2; clone_size: few; cdr3_nt: TGCAGTGCTAGAGACCCCCGGTCTAGCGGGGGCCTGTCCTACAATGAGCAGTTCTTC; cdr3_aa: CSARDPRSSGGLSYNEQFF
v_call: TRBV9; j_call: TRBJ2-5; d_call: -; clone_size: -; cdr3_nt: TGTGCCAGCAGCTTTAGACAGCCAAATCAAGAGACCCAGTACTTC; cdr3_aa: CASSFRQPNQETQYF
v_call: TRBV7-7; j_call: TRBJ2-5; d_call: TRBD1; clone_size: -; cdr3_nt: TGTGCTAGCAGCCCCGACAGGGGGGGTGGAGAGACCCAGTACTTC; cdr3_aa: CASSPDRGGGETQYF
v_call: TRBV5-6; j_call: TRBJ1-2; d_call: -; clone_size: few; cdr3_nt: TGTGCCAGCAGCTTACCAGGGAACTATGGCTACACCTTC; cdr3_aa: CASSLPGNYGYTF
v_call: TRBV29-1; j_call: TRBJ2-7; d_call: TRBD2; clone_size: few; cdr3_nt: TGCAGCGTTGAAATGATGACTAGCGGGAACACCTACGAGCAGTACTTC; cdr3_aa: CSVEMMTSGNTYEQYF
v_call: TRBV7-9; j_call: TRBJ2-5; d_call: TRBD2; clone_size: -; cdr3_nt: TGTGCCAGCAGCTCAAGGTCCCTGGGACTAGCGGTACAGGGGACCCAGTACTTC; cdr3_aa: CASSSRSLGLAVQGTQYF
v_call: TRBV5-6; j_call: TRBJ2-7; d_call: -; clone_size: -; cdr3_nt: TGTGCCAGCAGCTTGAGTCAGACCTCCTACGAGCAGTACTTC; cdr3_aa: CASSLSQTSYEQYF
v_call: TRBV7-9; j_call: TRBJ1-1; d_call: -; clone_size: -; cdr3_nt: TGTGCCAGCAGCCCGGTCGGGGGGTCGTACACTGAAGCTTTCTTT; cdr3_aa: CASSPVGGSYTEAFF
v_call: TRBV11-2; j_call: TRBJ2-3; d_call: TRBD2; clone_size: -; cdr3_nt: TGTGCCAGCAGCTTTTTCTTAGTTAGCGGGAGTATAACAGATACGCAGTATTTT; cdr3_aa: CASSFFLVSGSITDTQYF
v_call: TRBV20-1; j_call: TRBJ2-4; d_call: TRBD2; clone_size: few; cdr3_nt: TGCAGTGCTAGAGATGACGGTGGGAGTCGGGGGGGAAAAAACATCCAGTACTTC; cdr3_aa: CSARDDGGSRGGKNIQYF
v_call: TRBV20-1; j_call: TRBJ2-1; d_call: -; clone_size: once; cdr3_nt: TGCAGTGCTAGAGATGGTGGACAGCCGAACTACAATGAGCAGTTCTTC; cdr3_aa: CSARDGGQPNYNEQFF
v_call: TRBV29-1; j_call: TRBJ2-7; d_call: -; clone_size: many; cdr3_nt: TGCAGCGTCGTGTTCGGGGCGGGTTCCTACGAGCAGTACTTC; cdr3_aa: CSVVFGAGSYEQYF
v_call: TRBV5-6; j_call: TRBJ1-4; d_call: TRBD1; clone_size: -; cdr3_nt: TGTGCCAGCAGCTGGGGGACAGGGTATGAAAAACTGTTTTTT; cdr3_aa: CASSWGTGYEKLFF
v_call: TRBV7-8; j_call: TRBJ2-1; d_call: -; clone_size: -; cdr3_nt: TGTGCCAGCAGCTTATTCGGGGCCAATGAGCAGTTCTTC; cdr3_aa: CASSLFGANEQFF
v_call: TRBV27; j_call: TRBJ2-1; d_call: TRBD1; clone_size: -; cdr3_nt: TGTGCCAGCAGTTTAACCAACACAGGGGGCGATGAGCAGTTCTTC; cdr3_aa: CASSLTNTGGDEQFF
v_call: TRBV7-2; j_call: TRBJ2-7; d_call: -; clone_size: few; cdr3_nt: TGTGCCAGCAGCCGGCAAGTGGGGGAGGCCTACGAGCAGTACTTC; cdr3_aa: CASSRQVGEAYEQYF
v_call: TRBV29-1; j_call: TRBJ2-5; d_call: TRBD2; clone_size: once; cdr3_nt: TGCAGCGTTATGCCTTTTTCGACTAGCGGGAGTGGCGAGACCCAGTACTTC; cdr3_aa: CSVMPFSTSGSGETQYF
v_call: TRBV7-2; j_call: TRBJ2-5; d_call: TRBD1; clone_size: -; cdr3_nt: TGTGCCAGCAGCTTCCGGGACAGGGGGCTTCTTCGTGAGACCCAGTACTTC; cdr3_aa: CASSFRDRGLLRETQYF
v_call: TRBV4-3; j_call: TRBJ2-5; d_call: -; clone_size: -; cdr3_nt: TGCGCCAGCAGCCAAGAGTACCTCCCCCAAGAGACCCAGTACTTC; cdr3_aa: CASSQEYLPQETQYF
v_call: TRBV20-1; j_call: TRBJ2-3; d_call: TRBD2; clone_size: few; cdr3_nt: TGCAGTGCTCCCCAACTAGCGGGGGCCACAGATACGCAGTATTTT; cdr3_aa: CSAPQLAGATDTQYF
v_call: TRBV28; j_call: TRBJ1-6; d_call: -; clone_size: few; cdr3_nt: TGTGCCAGCAGTTTCCCACAGGGAGGGTCACCCCTCCACTTT; cdr3_aa: CASSFPQGGSPLHF
v_call: TRBV6-6; j_call: TRBJ2-1; d_call: -; clone_size: -; cdr3_nt: TGTGCCAGCAGTTACTCGAGCGCTGAGCAGTTCTTC; cdr3_aa: CASSYSSAEQFF
v_call: TRBV30; j_call: TRBJ1-1; d_call: -; clone_size: few; cdr3_nt: TGTGCCTGGAGGTACAGCAGAAACACTGAAGCTTTCTTT; cdr3_aa: CAWRYSRNTEAFF
v_call: TRBV4-1; j_call: TRBJ2-2; d_call: TRBD1; clone_size: -; cdr3_nt: TGCGCCAGCAGCCAGGCGAACACCGGGACAGGGGGCACCGGGGAGCTGTTTTTT; cdr3_aa: CASSQANTGTGGTGELFF
v_call: TRBV2; j_call: TRBJ1-1; d_call: -; clone_size: few; cdr3_nt: TGTGCCAGCAGAGCGGGAATAAACACTGAAGCTTTCTTT; cdr3_aa: CASRAGINTEAFF
v_call: TRBV4-2; j_call: TRBJ1-2; d_call: -; clone_size: few; cdr3_nt: TGTGCCAGCAGCCACGAAGGGGGGGATGGCTACACCTTC; cdr3_aa: CASSHEGGDGYTF
v_call: TRBV10-3; j_call: TRBJ2-3; d_call: -; clone_size: -; cdr3_nt: TGTGCCATCAGTGATTGGGCGGGGACCACAGATACGCAGTATTTT; cdr3_aa: CAISDWAGTTDTQYF
v_call: TRBV5-1; j_call: TRBJ2-3; d_call: TRBD2; clone_size: -; cdr3_nt: TGCGCCAGCAGCTCCAGGCCTCCTAGCGGGGGGTATCCAGATACGCAGTATTTT; cdr3_aa: CASSSRPPSGGYPDTQYF
v_call: TRBV4-3; j_call: TRBJ2-2; d_call: TRBD2; clone_size: few; cdr3_nt: TGCGCCAGCAGCCAGGGCTTAGCGGGACCAGCCGGGGAGCTGTTTTTT; cdr3_aa: CASSQGLAGPAGELFF
v_call: TRBV24-1; j_call: TRBJ1-1; d_call: TRBD1; clone_size: few; cdr3_nt: TGTGCCACCAGATCCGGGACAGTGAACACTGAAGCTTTCTTT; cdr3_aa: CATRSGTVNTEAFF
v_call: TRBV20-1; j_call: TRBJ1-2; d_call: -; clone_size: once; cdr3_nt: TGCAGTGCTAGAGAGGGGAATCCTGGCTACACCTTC; cdr3_aa: CSAREGNPGYTF
v_call: TRBV3-1; j_call: TRBJ2-7; d_call: TRBD1; clone_size: -; cdr3_nt: TGTGCCAGCAGCTTCCCGGGACAGGGGGCCGACGAGCAGTACTTC; cdr3_aa: CASSFPGQGADEQYF
v_call: TRBV6-1; j_call: TRBJ2-1; d_call: TRBD2; clone_size: many; cdr3_nt: TGTGCCAGCCAAAAGACTAGCGGGAGGGTCGGTGAGCAGTTCTTC; cdr3_aa: CASQKTSGRVGEQFF
v_call: TRBV5-1; j_call: TRBJ2-5; d_call: -; clone_size: -; cdr3_nt: TGCGCCAGCAGCTTACAGGGGCGGAGGGGCCAAGAGACCCAGTACTTC; cdr3_aa: CASSLQGRRGQETQYF
v_call: TRBV9; j_call: TRBJ1-2; d_call: -; clone_size: -; cdr3_nt: TGTGCCAGCAGCGTACTTCCGGGGACTAACTATGGCTACACCTTC; cdr3_aa: CASSVLPGTNYGYTF
v_call: TRBV20-1; j_call: TRBJ1-6; d_call: TRBD1; clone_size: -; cdr3_nt: TGCAGTGCTAGAGGACAGGGATTTACACCCCTCCACTTT; cdr3_aa: CSARGQGFTPLHF
v_call: TRBV28; j_call: TRBJ2-5; d_call: TRBD2; clone_size: few; cdr3_nt: TGTGCCAGCAGTTTATTACTAGCGGGGATCCAAGAGACCCAGTACTTC; cdr3_aa: CASSLLLAGIQETQYF
v_call: TRBV7-9; j_call: TRBJ2-1; d_call: TRBD2; clone_size: -; cdr3_nt: TGTGCCAGCAGCGTCCCTAGCGGGAGAAGAAATGAGCAGTTCTTC; cdr3_aa: CASSVPSGRRNEQFF